Below, 15 T cell receptor beta chains from the same sample are listed, as sequenced in a study of CD8+CD57+ T cells in acquired aplastic anemia. TCR beta VDJ combinations and CDR3 sequences were profiled from genomic DNA. TCRdb called the reads again in MiXCR, with one record for every CDR3 protein. The data show about 180,000 distinct CDR3 sequences, 45% to 50% seen once. The sequenced material came from sorted CD4+, CD8+, or CD8+CD57+ T cells (not recorded which) from PBMCs. Receptor source: a human donor in good health.

J is TRBJ2-3 and V is TRBV10-3; no reliable D call. V was pared by 6 bases and J by 3 bases, with 10 bases between. This CDR3 comprises 13 residues. Germline lookup yields CDR1 ENHRY and CDR2 SYGVKD. The CDR3, as DNA: TGTGCCATCAGCTCAGGTCTAACAGATACGCAGTATTTT. Protein sequence: CAISSGLTDTQYF.

V gene TRBV6-1 combines with J gene TRBJ2-7; the D call may be TRBD1 or TRBD2 (6 bases each). The germline CDR1 and CDR2 sequences are MNHNS and SASEGT. Trimming removed 6 bases from V and 2 bases from J, with 20 bases in between. The CDR3 length is 16 residues. The CDR3 region is CASSGRRGAVTYEQYF. The CDR3, as DNA: TGTGCCAGCAGCGGCCGGAGGGGGGCGGTGACCTACGAGCAGTACTTC.

This clonotype came up once. The rearrangement joins TRBV2 to TRBJ1-1; D might be TRBD1 (5 bases). Germline-derived CDR1 and CDR2 are SNHLY and FYNNEI. The CDR3 is made up of 11 amino acids. V dropped 7 bases and J dropped 7 bases, with 10 bases sitting between them. Here the CDR3 reads CASTGDDEAFF. The CDR3 DNA reads TGTGCCAGCACTGGGGACGATGAAGCTTTCTTT.

This clonotype was counted ten times or more. This rearrangement joins TRBV7-9 to TRBJ2-3; no clear D gene. This CDR3 comprises 16 residues. V dropped 6 bases and J dropped 2 bases, with 18 bases sitting between them. Germline assignment: CDR1 SEHNR and CDR2 FQNEAQ (reference sequence). The CDR3 DNA follows: TGTGCCAGCAGACCGTGGACGGAAACCTCCACAGATACGCAGTATTTT. Protein sequence: CASRPWTETSTDTQYF.

The chain carries TRBV10-2 and TRBJ2-7; 9 bases map to TRBD2. Germline CDR1 is WSHSY and CDR2 is SAAADI. With 0 bases clipped from V and 2 bases from J, the junction kept 5 bases outside the gene matches. The CDR3 loop spans 16 amino acids. In nucleotides, the CDR3 is TGCGCCAGCAGTGAGTCGGCTAGCGGGAAGCCCTACGAGCAGTACTTC. It specifies CASSESASGKPYEQYF.

J is TRBJ1-1 and V is TRBV28, with 10 bases identical to TRBD1. Trimming cost V 8 bases and J 10 bases; bases outside gene matches: 10. Germline V gene data show CDR1 as MDHEN and CDR2 as SYDVKM. The CDR3 is 13 residues long. The CDR3 coding sequence is TGTGCCAGCGGGCCAGGGACAGGGGTAATAGCTTTCTTT. Amino acids: CASGPGTGVIAFF.

This clonotype was found many times. This sequence joins TRBV4-2 and TRBJ1-2; 7 nucleotides align to TRBD1. V shed 0 bases, J shed 8 bases, and the junction held 9 bases outside the gene matches. The CDR3 is 15 residues long. CDR1 is LGHNA, CDR2 YNFKEQ, per germline. This chain's CDR3 is CASSQEDRQGGGYTF. As DNA, the CDR3 is TGTGCCAGCAGCCAAGAAGATCGACAGGGAGGCGGCTACACCTTC.

This clonotype has a count of ten or more. The chain employs TRBV5-6 and TRBJ2-1; D is unclear. Trimming shortened V by 0 bases and J by 4 bases, and 11 bases separated the two germline ends. The CDR3 runs 15 residues. CDR1 and CDR2 from the germline V gene are SGHDT and YYEEEE. CDR3 residues: CASSLGSLGYNEQFF. The CDR3 DNA reads TGTGCCAGCAGCTTGGGGAGTCTGGGGTACAATGAGCAGTTCTTC.

The chain carries TRBV10-3 and TRBJ1-3; TRBD1 might be the D (5 bases). The V gene lost 10 bases and the J gene lost 2 bases, with 15 bases spanning the gap. The CDR3 spans 14 residues. Germline V gene lookup returns CDR1 ENHRY and CDR2 SYGVKD. CDR3 protein: CATQRAGAGNTIYF. The CDR3 DNA reads as TGTGCCACCCAGAGAGCGGGGGCTGGAAACACCATATATTTT.

This clonotype was detected ten times or more. The CDR3 loop reads CASTLSLTANYGYTF. In DNA, the CDR3 is TGTGCCAGCACCCTCTCATTGACAGCGAACTATGGCTACACCTTC. The genes are TRBV12-3 or TRBV12-4 and TRBJ1-2, with TRBD1 as a possible D gene (5 bases). V lost 7 bases, J lost 2 bases, and 17 bases lay in between. This CDR3 is 15 amino acids long.

This clonotype appeared many times. The V call is TRBV9, the J call TRBJ1-1; D not resolved. CDR1 and CDR2 from the germline V gene are SGDLS and YYNGEE. The CDR3 consists of 13 residues. V was cut by 0 bases and J by 0 bases, with 3 bases left in between. CDR3 DNA sequence: TGTGCCAGCAGCGTAGCGATGAACACTGAAGCTTTCTTT. It yields the protein CASSVAMNTEAFF.

This chain joins TRBV10-1 and TRBJ2-5; a possible D gene is TRBD2 (5 bases). V lost 11 bases and J 0 bases, leaving 16 bases between the germline ends. The CDR3 extends over 14 amino acids. Germline CDR1 and CDR2: WNHNN and SYGVQD (reference sequence). The CDR3 DNA is TGCGCCGACCCCATAGCGTACCACCAAGAGACCCAGTACTTC. Amino acids: CADPIAYHQETQYF.

Many counts were recorded for this clonotype. V is TRBV6-1 and J is TRBJ1-2; TRBD1 matches 8 bases. The V gene's germline CDR1 is MNHNS and CDR2 SASEGT. V lost 8 bases, J lost 6 bases, and 8 bases stayed unmatched. This CDR3 spans 13 amino acids. CDR3 loop: CASADRANHGYTF. The DNA for the CDR3 is TGTGCCAGCGCGGACAGGGCCAACCATGGCTACACCTTC.

The chain joins TRBV5-1 to TRBJ1-6; TRBD1 agrees at 9 bases. Trimming took 4 bases from V and 10 from J; bases not matched to a gene: 6. The CDR3 is made up of 14 amino acids. CDR1 and CDR2 from the germline V gene are SGHRS and YFSETQ. Written as DNA, the CDR3 is TGCGCCAGCAGCCCGGGACAGGGTTTATCACCCCTCCACTTT. This translates into CASSPGQGLSPLHF.

The chain has TRBV19 and TRBJ1-1; D remains ambiguous. The V gene's germline CDR1 is LNHDA and CDR2 SQIVND (reference sequence). The CDR3 is made up of 12 amino acids. V was trimmed by 6 bases and J by 6 bases, leaving 11 bases between them. In nucleotides, the CDR3 is TGTGCCAGTAGCGGCACAGCCTCTGAAGCTTTCTTT. Its translation: CASSGTASEAFF.